This entry is about one T cell receptor beta chain. Source study methods: Scientists estimated how many nucleated cells there were by amplifying reference gene primers. Some clones are missing from TCRdb's copy, which holds only in-frame ones; the method was immunoSEQ multiplex PCR. V and J calls and clone size are those listed in that table; D and trimming were worked out from the DNA. The data contain roughly 340,000 clones, about 87% of them singletons. This sample is drawn from a study of blood T cell repertoires in COVID-19. Background on the study: Samples representing acute and convalescent COVID-19 were sourced from the United States, Italy and Spain.

Unmatched junction bases numbered 6, after V lost 8 bases and J lost 4 bases. The CDR3 is 15 residues long. CDR1 SNHLY and CDR2 FYNNEI come from the germline V gene. This clonotype originated in a man in his forties in a cohort exposed to, infected with or recovered from COVID-19 (not recorded which). The genes are TRBV2 and TRBJ2-3; TRBD2 matches at 13 bases. The sequenced sample consisted of PBMCs or T cells enriched from blood (not recorded which). The CDR3: CASGGLAGTPDTQYF. DNA for the CDR3: TGTGCCAGCGGGGGACTAGCGGGAACACCAGATACGCAGTATTTT.